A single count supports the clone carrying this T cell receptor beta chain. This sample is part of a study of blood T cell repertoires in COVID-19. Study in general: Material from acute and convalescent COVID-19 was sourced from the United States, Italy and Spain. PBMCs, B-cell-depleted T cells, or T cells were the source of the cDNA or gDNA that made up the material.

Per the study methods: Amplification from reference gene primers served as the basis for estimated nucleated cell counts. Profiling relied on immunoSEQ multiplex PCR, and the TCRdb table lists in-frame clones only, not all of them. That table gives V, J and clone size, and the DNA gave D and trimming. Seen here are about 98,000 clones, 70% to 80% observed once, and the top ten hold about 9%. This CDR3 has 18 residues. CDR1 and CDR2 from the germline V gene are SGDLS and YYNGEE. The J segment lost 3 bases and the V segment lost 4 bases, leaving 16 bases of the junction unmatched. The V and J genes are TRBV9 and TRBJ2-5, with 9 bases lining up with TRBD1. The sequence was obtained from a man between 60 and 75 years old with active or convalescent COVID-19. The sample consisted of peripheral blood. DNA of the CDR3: TGTGCCAGCAGCCTCGGGACAGGGAGCTTCCTAGGAAAAGAGACCCAGTACTTC. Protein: CASSLGTGSFLGKETQYF.